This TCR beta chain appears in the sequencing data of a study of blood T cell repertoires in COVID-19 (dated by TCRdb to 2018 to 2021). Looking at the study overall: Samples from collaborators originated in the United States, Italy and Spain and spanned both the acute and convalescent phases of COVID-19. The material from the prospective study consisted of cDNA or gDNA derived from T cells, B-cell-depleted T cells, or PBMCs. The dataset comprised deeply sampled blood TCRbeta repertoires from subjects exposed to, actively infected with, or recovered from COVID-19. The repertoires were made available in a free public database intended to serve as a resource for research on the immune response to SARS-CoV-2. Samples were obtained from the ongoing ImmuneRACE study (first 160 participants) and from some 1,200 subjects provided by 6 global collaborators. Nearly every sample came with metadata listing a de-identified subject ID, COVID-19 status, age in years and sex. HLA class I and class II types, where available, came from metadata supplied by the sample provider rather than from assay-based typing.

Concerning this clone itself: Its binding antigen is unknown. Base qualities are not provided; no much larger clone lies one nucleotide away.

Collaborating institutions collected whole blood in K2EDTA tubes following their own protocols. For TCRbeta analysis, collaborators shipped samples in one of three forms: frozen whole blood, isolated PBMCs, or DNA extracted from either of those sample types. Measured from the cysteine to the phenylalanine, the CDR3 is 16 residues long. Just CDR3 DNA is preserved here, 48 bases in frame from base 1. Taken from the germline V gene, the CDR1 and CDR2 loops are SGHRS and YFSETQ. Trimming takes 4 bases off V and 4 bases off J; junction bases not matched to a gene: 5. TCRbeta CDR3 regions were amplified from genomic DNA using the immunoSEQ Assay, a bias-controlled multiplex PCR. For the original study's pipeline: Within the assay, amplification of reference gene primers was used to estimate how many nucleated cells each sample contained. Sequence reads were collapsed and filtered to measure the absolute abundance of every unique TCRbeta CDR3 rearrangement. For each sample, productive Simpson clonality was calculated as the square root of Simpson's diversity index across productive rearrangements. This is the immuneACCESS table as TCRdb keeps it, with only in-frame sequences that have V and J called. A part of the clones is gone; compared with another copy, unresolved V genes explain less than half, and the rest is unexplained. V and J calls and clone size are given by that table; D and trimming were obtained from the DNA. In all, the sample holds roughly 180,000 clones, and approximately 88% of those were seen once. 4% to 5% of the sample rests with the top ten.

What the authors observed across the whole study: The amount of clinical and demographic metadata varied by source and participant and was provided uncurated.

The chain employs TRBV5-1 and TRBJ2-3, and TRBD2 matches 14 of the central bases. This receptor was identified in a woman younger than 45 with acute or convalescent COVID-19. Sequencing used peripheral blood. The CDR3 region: CASSTGTSGSSDTQYF. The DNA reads TGCGCCAGCAGCACGGGGACTAGCGGGAGCTCAGATACGCAGTATTTT.